These 21 T cell receptor beta chains share one sample of origin, sequenced in a study of shared clonotypes between healthy human individuals. The assay was immunoSEQ multiplex PCR, and TCRdb's table has in-frame clones only and misses some. The sample includes fewer than 700,000 clones, 85% to 95% of them seen just once. Naive CD8 cells lacked CD45RO and underwent positive selection for CCR7, leaving out terminally differentiated effector memory CD45RA+ cells. Sequencing was carried out using naive CD8+ T cells sorted from blood. These receptors were taken from a young woman in good health.

The rearrangement joins TRBV6-1 to TRBJ1-1, with a tentative D call TRBD1 (5 bases). Trimming removed 11 bases from V and 1 base from J, with 11 bases in between. Germline loops: CDR1 MNHNS, CDR2 SASEGT. The CDR3 is 12 residues long. CDR3 residues: CASRDRNTEAFF. The CDR3 DNA sequence: TGTGCCTCCAGGGATCGGAACACTGAAGCTTTCTTT.

CDR3 sequence (DNA): TGTGCCAGCAGTGAATTCCAGGGGGCTAGAGATACGCAGTATTTT. It encodes CASSEFQGARDTQYF. This chain connects TRBV2 to TRBJ2-3, with 8 bases fitting TRBD1. The length of the CDR3 is 15 residues. Trimming removed 2 bases from V and 5 bases from J; junction bases left unmatched: 6. The germline V gene encodes CDR1 SNHLY and CDR2 FYNNEI.

This clone has only one observation. The V gene is TRBV4-1, the J gene TRBJ2-1; D is possibly TRBD1 (5 bases). In germline, CDR1 is MGHRA, CDR2 YSYEKL. CDR3 length: 14 amino acids. V shed 0 bases and J shed 14 bases, with 17 bases lying between them. The CDR3 DNA sequence: TGCGCCAGCAGCCAAGATCCCCGCAGGGCCGTGGAGTTCTTC. This codes for CASSQDPRRAVEFF.

The chain recombines TRBV28 with TRBJ2-7; 9 nucleotides agree with TRBD1. The J segment lost 6 bases and the V segment lost 4 bases, leaving 16 bases of the junction unmatched. The length of the CDR3 is 17 residues. CDR1 and CDR2 from the germline V gene are MDHEN and SYDVKM. The CDR3 reads CASSSPYPRDRVPEQYF. The CDR3 region has the DNA TGTGCCAGCAGTTCACCTTACCCCCGGGACAGGGTACCCGAGCAGTACTTC.

V and J are TRBV5-6 and TRBJ1-2; the D gene is possibly TRBD1 (5 bases). V dropped 1 base and J dropped 3 bases, with 22 bases sitting between them. The length of the CDR3 is 18 residues. Per the germline V gene, CDR1 is SGHDT and CDR2 is YYEEEE. Written as DNA, the CDR3 is TGTGCCAGCAGCTTGTGGACTAGCGCCTTGGGGGTGGACTATGGCTACACCTTC. Translating it yields CASSLWTSALGVDYGYTF.

This chain connects TRBV14 to TRBJ2-4; a possible D gene is TRBD2 (6 bases). The CDR3 spans 16 residues. V lost 2 bases to trimming and J lost 0 bases, with 11 bases between them. Germline CDR1 reads SGHDN; CDR2 reads FVKESK. CDR3 nucleotides: TGTGCCAGCAGCCAAACGGGAGAAGGAGCCAAAAACATTCAGTACTTC. The encoded protein is CASSQTGEGAKNIQYF.

The CDR3 is CASSRTADGELFF. CDR3 nucleotide sequence: TGTGCCAGCAGCCGAACTGCGGACGGGGAGCTGTTTTTT. V and J are TRBV11-2 and TRBJ2-2; D is uncertain. The germline V gene has CDR1 SGHAT and CDR2 FQNNGV. The CDR3 contains 13 residues. Trimming took off 5 bases at V and 7 bases at J, with 11 bases between the two ends.

The chain joins TRBV7-9 to TRBJ1-2; weak D call: TRBD1 (5 bases). The CDR3 is 16 residues long. Trimming left V 3 bases short and J 2 bases short, with 16 bases between. Germline V lookup: CDR1 SEHNR, CDR2 FQNEAQ (reference sequence). The CDR3 DNA reads as TGTGCCAGCAGCTTTGCCCTCGGGACGGCAAACTATGGCTACACCTTC. Its protein is CASSFALGTANYGYTF.

CDR3 protein: CSVEDGGSNTGELFF. The CDR3 bases are TGCAGCGTTGAAGACGGCGGGTCTAACACCGGGGAGCTGTTTTTT. The gene calls are TRBV29-1 and TRBJ2-2, with D possibly matching TRBD2 (5 bases). Per germline, CDR1 SQVTM and CDR2 ANQGSEA. V lost 0 bases and J 2 bases, leaving 10 bases between the germline ends. The CDR3 is 15 amino acids.

The rearrangement links TRBV7-2 to TRBJ2-1; 10 bases are a match to TRBD2. J lost 9 bases, V lost 5 bases, and 13 bases had no gene match. This CDR3 comprises 16 residues. The V gene's germline CDR1 is SGHTA and CDR2 FQGNSA. CDR3 sequence reads: CASSPAPGLAIVEQFF. The CDR3 DNA reads as TGTGCCAGCAGCCCCGCTCCGGGACTAGCGATTGTTGAGCAGTTCTTC. Combining the CDR3 with reference TRBV7-2 and TRBJ2-1 gives the whole variable domain GAGVSQSPSNKVTEKGKDVELRCDPISGHTALYWYRQSLGQGLEFLIYFQGNSAPDKSGLPSDRFSAERTGGSVSTLTIQRTQQEDSAVYLCASSPAPGLAIVEQFFGPGTRLTVL.

The J gene is TRBJ2-5, the V gene TRBV5-6, with unresolved D. The J call is doubtful: the DNA matches TRBJ2-7 better. The V gene's germline CDR1 is SGHDT and CDR2 YYEEEE. The CDR3 covers 12 residues. Written as DNA, the CDR3 is TGTGCCAGCAGCTTGATGGAGTACGAGCAGTACTTC. This gives the protein CASSLMEYEQYF.

This clone occurred once. This chain uses TRBV28 with TRBJ2-7; 10 nucleotides agree with TRBD1. This CDR3 has 15 amino acids. V trimming: 5 bases; J trimming: 6 bases; junction bases outside the gene matches: 10. Germline V gives CDR1 MDHEN, CDR2 SYDVKM. The CDR3 coding sequence is TGTGCCAGCAGTACCCGGACAGGGGGGATCCGCGAGCAGTACTTC. Its translation is CASSTRTGGIREQYF. Together with reference TRBV28 and TRBJ2-7, the CDR3 gives the full variable domain: DVKVTQSSRYLVKRTGEKVFLECVQDMDHENMFWYRQDPGLGLRLIYFSYDVKMKEKGDIPEGYSVSREKKERFSLILESASTNQTSMYLCASSTRTGGIREQYFGPGTRLTVT.

The V gene is TRBV6-6, the J gene TRBJ2-1; D is ambiguous. This CDR3 has 13 amino acids. Germline-derived CDR1 and CDR2 are MNHNY and SVGAGI (reference sequence). V gave up 2 bases and J gave up 2 bases, with 4 bases separating them. DNA for the CDR3: TGTGCCAGCAGTTACCTTCCCTACAATGAGCAGTTCTTC. Amino acids: CASSYLPYNEQFF.

The chain's CDR3 is CASSITRDHTGELFF. CDR3 nucleotides: TGTGCCAGTAGTATCACCCGGGATCACACCGGGGAGCTGTTTTTT. V is TRBV19 and J is TRBJ2-2, with D perhaps matching TRBD2 (5 bases). Trimming shortened V by 3 bases and J by 3 bases, and 11 bases separated the two germline ends. The CDR3 is 15 amino acids. Germline V gene lookup returns CDR1 LNHDA and CDR2 SQIVND (reference sequence). The full variable domain, in which reference TRBV19 and TRBJ2-2 provide the parts outside the CDR3, is DGGITQSPKYLFRKEGQNVTLSCEQNLNHDAMYWYRQDPGQGLRLIYYSQIVNDFQKGDIAEGYSVSREKKESFPLTVTSAQKNPTAFYLCASSITRDHTGELFFGEGSRLTVL.

The count of this clone is one. V usage is TRBV6-1 and J usage is TRBJ1-1, with D possibly matching TRBD1 (5 bases). V lost 3 bases and J 6 bases, leaving 8 bases between the germline ends. The CDR3 covers 12 residues. CDR1 MNHNS and CDR2 SASEGT come from the germline V gene. CDR3 nucleotide sequence: TGTGCCAGCAGTGATACGGGGCCTGAAGCTTTCTTT. Protein sequence: CASSDTGPEAFF.

The chain links TRBV5-1 to TRBJ1-2; 7 bases are a match to TRBD1. Germline values: CDR1 SGHRS, CDR2 YFSETQ. This CDR3 has 14 residues. V shed 0 bases, J shed 5 bases, and the junction held 4 bases outside the gene matches. CDR3 nucleotide sequence: TGCGCCAGCAGCTTGGAGACAGGGCCTTATGGCTACACCTTC. Encoded protein: CASSLETGPYGYTF.

The chain has TRBV4-1 and TRBJ2-5; D perhaps matches TRBD2 (6 bases). The germline V gene has CDR1 MGHRA and CDR2 YSYEKL. V was cut by 8 bases and J by 4 bases, with 23 bases left in between. The CDR3 consists of 16 residues. The CDR3 sequence: CASLRTAGSVGETQYF. In DNA form, the CDR3 reads TGCGCCAGCCTAAGGACCGCGGGATCCGTTGGAGAGACCCAGTACTTC.

V is TRBV6-5 and J is TRBJ1-2, with 7 nucleotides matching TRBD1. Trimming removed 2 bases from V and 6 bases from J; junction bases left unmatched: 3. Germline loops: CDR1 MNHEY, CDR2 SVGAGI. This CDR3 has 13 residues. The CDR3 sequence is CASSYVTGNGYTF. As DNA, the CDR3 is TGTGCCAGCAGTTACGTGACAGGGAATGGCTACACCTTC.

The sample holds one count of this clone. The gene calls are TRBV27 and TRBJ1-2; D ambiguous. This CDR3 is 14 amino acids long. CDR1 and CDR2 (germline): MNHEY, SMNVEV (reference sequence). Trimming took off 3 bases at V and 0 bases at J, with 8 bases between the two ends. The CDR3 spells CASSFGGSNYGYTF. The CDR3 nucleotides read TGTGCCAGCAGTTTCGGAGGATCTAACTATGGCTACACCTTC.

In its sample, this clone was seen once. V is TRBV27 and J is TRBJ2-1, with unresolved D. Per the germline V gene, CDR1 is MNHEY and CDR2 is SMNVEV (reference sequence). This CDR3 is 14 amino acids long. Trimming removed 2 bases at V and 4 bases at J, with 9 bases between. The DNA of the CDR3 is TGTGCCAGCAGTTTAAGGGCACGGTACAATGAGCAGTTCTTC. Amino acid sequence: CASSLRARYNEQFF.

In this sample, this clone turned up a few times. The chain couples TRBV7-9 to TRBJ2-1; maybe TRBD2 (5 bases). This CDR3 has 14 amino acids. CDR1 and CDR2 from the germline V gene are SEHNR and FQNEAQ (reference sequence). V lost 5 bases and J 3 bases, leaving 11 bases between the germline ends. The DNA for the CDR3 is TGTGCCAGCAGCGGAACGGGGTACTACAATGAGCAGTTCTTC. This sequence encodes CASSGTGYYNEQFF.